The entry that follows covers one T cell receptor (beta chain) sequence. These data belong to a study of cytomegalovirus exposure and HLA in healthy donors. The PCR contained 60 Vbeta and 13 Jbeta primers. Profiling relied on immunoSEQ multiplex PCR, and the TCRdb table lists in-frame clones only, not all of them. Of roughly 130,000 clones detected, 73% appear once; the ten largest clones hold about 1.2%. What was sequenced was PBMCs. This clonotype originated in a woman between 40 and 50 years old in good health and CMV-seronegative.

CDR3 DNA: TGTGCCAGCAGCTCCTCGGGCACCGGGGAGCTGTTTTTT. Translation: CASSSSGTGELFF. The chain has TRBV7-2 and TRBJ2-2; D is unresolved. The CDR3 totals 13 residues. Trimming shortened V by 4 bases and J by 4 bases, and 7 bases separated the two germline ends. CDR1 SGHTA and CDR2 FQGNSA come from the germline V gene.